A single TCR beta chain is shown here with its context. Its antigen is currently unknown. Donors, without exception, were Caucasian adults residing in Nashville, Tennessee. This CDR3 region has 13 residues. The V and J ends lost 4 bases and 0 bases respectively, with 6 bases between them. Germline-derived CDR1 and CDR2 are SGHVS and FNYEAQ. Every immunoSEQ plate was one replicate of a subset's evenly spread DNA. Produced via immunoSEQ multiplex PCR; TCRdb's table is partial and in-frame only. Of about 1 million clones listed, about 70% are singletons. The record originates from a study of shared clonotypes between healthy human individuals. Whole-study results and caveats: Only blood was sampled, and tissue TCR repertoires likely differ from blood ones. In contrast to clonotypes shared by all four donors, non-shared clonotypes had lower generation probabilities.

The clonotype comes from a man aged 18-30 years in good health. The rearrangement joins TRBV7-6 to TRBJ2-5, with no clear D. The sequenced material came from memory CD4+ T cells sorted from blood. Subset indicated: CD45RA-negative fraction. CDR3 sequence (DNA): TGTGCCAGCAGCTCCTCGTACCAAGAGACCCAGTACTTC. Its protein is CASSSSYQETQYF.